The source of this TCR beta chain is a study of blood T cell repertoires in COVID-19 (dated by TCRdb to 2020 to 2022). Background for the entire study: Collaborator samples came from the United States, Italy and Spain and covered acute and convalescent phases of COVID-19. The prospective study material was composed of cDNA or gDNA derived from T cells, B-cell-depleted T cells, or PBMCs. Deeply sampled blood TCRbeta repertoires from subjects exposed to, actively infected with, or recovered from COVID-19 were included in the dataset. The repertoires were released in a freely available public database meant as a resource for research on the immune response to SARS-CoV-2. The samples were drawn from two sources: the first 160 participants of the ongoing ImmuneRACE study, and fewer than 1,500 subjects contributed by 6 global collaborators. Nearly every sample came with metadata listing a de-identified subject ID, COVID-19 status, age in years and sex. Where available, HLA class I and class II types were obtained from metadata supplied by the sample provider rather than from assay-based typing. What the authors observed across the whole study: Clinical and demographic metadata were provided uncurated, with the amount varying by source and participant.

On this clone itself: It lacks a known antigen. Base qualities are not provided; no much larger clone lies one nucleotide away.

The immunoSEQ Assay, a bias-controlled multiplex PCR, was used to amplify TCRbeta CDR3 regions from genomic DNA. In the original analysis: Nucleated cell counts per sample were estimated from amplification of reference gene primers within the assay. To quantify the absolute abundance of each unique TCRbeta CDR3 rearrangement, sequence reads were collapsed and filtered. For each sample, productive Simpson clonality was calculated as the square root of Simpson's diversity index over productive rearrangements. Not all clones reach the TCRdb copy of this immuneACCESS table, which keeps in-frame sequences only. Checked studies attribute under half of the gap to unresolved V genes and leave the rest unexplained. The V and J calls and clone size were taken over from that table, and D and trimming were inferred from the DNA. The sample table lists hundreds of thousands of clones, more than 75% of them with a count of one. The top ten hold roughly 2.1% of the sample.

The CDR3 has 15 amino acids, counting the end cysteine and phenylalanine. CDR3 DNA is the only sequence kept; it has 45 bases, read in frame from the first base. According to the germline V gene, CDR1 reads ENHRY and CDR2 reads SYGVKD. V is shortened by 6 bases, J by 1 base, and the region joining them spans 14 bases. Samples from volunteer blood donors who had recovered from COVID-19 were contributed by a second Seattle source. Whole blood was collected in K2EDTA tubes by collaborating institutions according to the institutions' own protocols. For TCRbeta analysis, collaborators shipped samples as frozen whole blood, isolated PBMCs, or DNA extracted from either of those sample types.

Sequenced: peripheral blood. This clonotype was obtained from a woman in her twenties or thirties who had recovered from COVID-19. The V gene is TRBV10-3 and the J gene is TRBJ2-3; the D gene is perhaps TRBD1, from 7 matching bases. Here is the DNA: TGTGCCATCAGCAGGACAGGAGGGGGCACAGATACGCAGTATTTT. It specifies CAISRTGGGTDTQYF.